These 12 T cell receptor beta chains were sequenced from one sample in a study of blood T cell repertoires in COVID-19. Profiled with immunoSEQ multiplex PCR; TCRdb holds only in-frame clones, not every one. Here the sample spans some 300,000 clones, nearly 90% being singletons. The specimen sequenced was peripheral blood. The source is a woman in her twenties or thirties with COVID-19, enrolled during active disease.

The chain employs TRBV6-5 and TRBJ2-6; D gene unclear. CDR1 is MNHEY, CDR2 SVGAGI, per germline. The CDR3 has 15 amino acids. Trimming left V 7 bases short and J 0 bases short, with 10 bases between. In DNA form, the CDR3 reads TGTGCCAGCAAAATAAGTAGCTCTGGGGCCAACGTCCTGACTTTC. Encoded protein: CASKISSSGANVLTF.

CDR3 amino acids: CASSLRTGGSGYTF. Written as DNA, the CDR3 is TGTGCCAGCAGCTTACGGACAGGGGGAAGCGGCTACACCTTC. The chain uses TRBV7-9 and TRBJ1-2, with 10 bases identical to TRBD1. Germline lookup yields CDR1 SEHNR and CDR2 FQNEAQ (reference sequence). The CDR3 has 14 amino acids. V lost 2 bases to trimming and J lost 8 bases; unmatched junction nucleotides: 5.

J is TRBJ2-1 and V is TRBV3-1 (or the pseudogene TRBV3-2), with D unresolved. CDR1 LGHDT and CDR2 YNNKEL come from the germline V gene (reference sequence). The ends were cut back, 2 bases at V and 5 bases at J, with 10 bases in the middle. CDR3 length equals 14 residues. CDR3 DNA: TGTGCCAGCAGCCAAAGTTTTAGTGACAATGAGCAGTTCTTC. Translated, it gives CASSQSFSDNEQFF.

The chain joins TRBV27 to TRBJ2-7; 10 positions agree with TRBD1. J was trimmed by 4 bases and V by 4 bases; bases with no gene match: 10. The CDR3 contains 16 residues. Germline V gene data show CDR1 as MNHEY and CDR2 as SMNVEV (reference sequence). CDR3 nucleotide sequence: TGTGCCAGCAGTTCATCACCGGGACAGGGGTCTTACGAGCAGTACTTC. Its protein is CASSSSPGQGSYEQYF.

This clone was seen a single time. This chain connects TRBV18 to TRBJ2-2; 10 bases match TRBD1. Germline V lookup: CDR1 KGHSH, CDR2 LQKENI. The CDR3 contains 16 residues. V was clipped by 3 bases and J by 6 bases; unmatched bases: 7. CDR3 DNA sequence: TGTGCCAGCTCACCGGCCGGGACAGGGGCAGCCGGGGAGCTGTTTTTT. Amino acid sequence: CASSPAGTGAAGELFF.

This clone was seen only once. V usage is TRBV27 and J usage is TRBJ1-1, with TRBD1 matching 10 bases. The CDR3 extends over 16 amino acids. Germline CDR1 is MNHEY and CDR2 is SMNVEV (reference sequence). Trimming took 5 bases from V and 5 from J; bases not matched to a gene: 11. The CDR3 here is CASSRRQGAWGTEAFF. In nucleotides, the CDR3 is TGTGCCAGCAGTCGCCGACAGGGGGCTTGGGGAACTGAAGCTTTCTTT.

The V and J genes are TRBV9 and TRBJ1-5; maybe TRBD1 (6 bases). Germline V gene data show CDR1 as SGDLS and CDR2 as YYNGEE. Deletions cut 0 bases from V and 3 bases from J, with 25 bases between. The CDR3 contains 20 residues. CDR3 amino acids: CASSVEPRPCTTGFNQPQHF. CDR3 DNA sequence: TGTGCCAGCAGCGTAGAGCCCCGTCCCTGCACGACAGGTTTCAATCAGCCCCAGCATTTT. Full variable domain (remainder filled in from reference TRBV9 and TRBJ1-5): DSGVTQTPKHLITATGQRVTLRCSPRSGDLSVYWYQQSLDQGLQFLIQYYNGEERAKGNILERFSAQQFPDLHSELNLSSLELGDSALYFCASSVEPRPCTTGFNQPQHFGDGTRLSIL.

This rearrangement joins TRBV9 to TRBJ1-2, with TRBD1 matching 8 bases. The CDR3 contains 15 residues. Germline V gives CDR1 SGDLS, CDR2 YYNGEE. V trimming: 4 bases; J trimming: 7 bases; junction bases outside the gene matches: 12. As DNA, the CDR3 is TGTGCCAGCAGCACGAATTCAGGGGGCAGCGGTGGCTACACCTTC. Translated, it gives CASSTNSGGSGGYTF.

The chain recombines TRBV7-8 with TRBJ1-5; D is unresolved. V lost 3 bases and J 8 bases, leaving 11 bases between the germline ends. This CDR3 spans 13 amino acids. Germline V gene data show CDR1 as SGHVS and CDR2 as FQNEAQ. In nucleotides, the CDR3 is TGTGCCAGCAGCTTTGAGGGCTTCAAGCCCCAGCATTTT. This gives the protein CASSFEGFKPQHF.

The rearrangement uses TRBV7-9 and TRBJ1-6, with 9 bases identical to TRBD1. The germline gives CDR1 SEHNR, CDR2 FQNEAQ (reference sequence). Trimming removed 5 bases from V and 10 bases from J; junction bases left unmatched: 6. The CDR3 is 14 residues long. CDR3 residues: CASSATGGESPLHF. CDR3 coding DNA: TGTGCCAGCAGCGCTACAGGGGGCGAGTCACCCCTCCACTTT. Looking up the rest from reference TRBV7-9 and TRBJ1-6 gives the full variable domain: DTGVSQNPRHKITKRGQNVTFRCDPISEHNRLYWYRQTLGQGPEFLTYFQNEAQLEKSRLLSDRFSAERPKGSFSTLEIQRTEQGDSAMYLCASSATGGESPLHFGNGTRLTVT.

The CDR3 loop reads CASSQRATSGGPAYEQYF. Written as DNA, the CDR3 is TGTGCCAGCAGCCAGCGTGCTACTAGCGGGGGCCCTGCCTACGAGCAGTACTTC. V gene TRBV7-2 combines with J gene TRBJ2-7; 11 bases are shared with TRBD2. The CDR3 covers 18 residues. The germline CDR1 and CDR2 sequences are SGHTA and FQGNSA. Trimming at V came to 5 bases and at J to 2 bases, leaving 14 bases not matched to a gene.

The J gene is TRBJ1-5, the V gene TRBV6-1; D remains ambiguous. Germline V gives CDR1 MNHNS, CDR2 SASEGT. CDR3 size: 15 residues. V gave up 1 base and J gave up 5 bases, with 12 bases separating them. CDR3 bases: TGTGCCAGCAGTGAAGGTGGCGGGTCACATCAGCCCCAGCATTTT. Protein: CASSEGGGSHQPQHF.